This passage covers 25 T cell receptor beta chains from one sample sequenced in a study of blood T cell repertoires in COVID-19. Sequencing was performed with immunoSEQ multiplex PCR; in TCRdb, only in-frame clones are kept and a portion is missing. The repertoire holds more than 200,000 clones, with approximately 78% as singletons. The sample comprised peripheral blood. Receptors were obtained from a woman of 80 years or more with acute or convalescent COVID-19.

The chain joins TRBV18 to TRBJ2-5; D not certain. Germline values: CDR1 KGHSH, CDR2 LQKENI. Trimming stripped 0 bases from V and 5 bases from J, with 7 bases between. This CDR3 region has 13 residues. For the CDR3, the DNA is TGTGCCAGCTCACCACCGAGTGCCGAGACCCAGTACTTC. This sequence encodes CASSPPSAETQYF.

This chain joins TRBV7-4 and TRBJ2-1, with D perhaps TRBD2 (6 bases). V was trimmed by 1 base and J by 6 bases, leaving 22 bases between them. Germline CDR1 SGHVT, CDR2 SQSDAQ. The length of the CDR3 is 18 residues. The CDR3 DNA follows: TGTGCCAGCAGCTTAGAGGCGCAGGGACTCGTAACCTGCAATGAGCAGTTCTTC. It translates to CASSLEAQGLVTCNEQFF. The variable domain in full, completed from reference TRBV7-4 and TRBJ2-1, reads GAGVSQSPRYKVAKRGRDVALRCDSISGHVTLYWYRQTLGQGSEVLTYSQSDAQRDKSGRPSGRFSAERPERSVSTLKIQRTEQGDSAVYLCASSLEAQGLVTCNEQFFGPGTRLTVL.

This chain joins TRBV6-6 and TRBJ2-7; TRBD1 matches 7 bases. This CDR3 contains 14 residues. V shed 4 bases and J 0 bases; nucleotides not matched to a gene: 3. From germline, CDR1 is MNHNY and CDR2 SVGAGI (reference sequence). CDR3 sequence: CASSLDRYSYEQYF. The CDR3 DNA reads TGTGCCAGCAGTTTGGACAGGTACTCCTACGAGCAGTACTTC.

V is TRBV4-3 and J is TRBJ2-1; tentatively, D is TRBD1 (5 bases). Trimming pared 4 bases from V and 1 base from J, leaving 17 bases between. The germline V gene has CDR1 LGHNA and CDR2 YSLEER. The CDR3 sequence is 17 residues long. The chain's CDR3 is CASSLDPRGASYNEQFF. The CDR3 DNA reads TGCGCCAGCAGCCTAGATCCCCGTGGGGCTTCCTACAATGAGCAGTTCTTC.

The table lists this clone with a few counts. The rearrangement links TRBV5-4 to TRBJ2-7; possible D gene TRBD1, 5 bases. Between the trimmed V and J ends, which lost 0 bases and 2 bases, there was a span of 12 bases. The CDR3 loop spans 15 amino acids. CDR1 and CDR2 (germline): SGHNT, YYREEE (reference sequence). Here the CDR3 reads CASSLELGRAYEQYF. As DNA, the CDR3 is TGTGCCAGCAGCTTGGAATTGGGCAGGGCCTACGAGCAGTACTTC.

DNA of the CDR3: TGTGCCAGCTTATACGGGGCAGGGACACTAAATCAGCCCCAGCATTTT. As protein: CASLYGAGTLNQPQHF. This chain uses TRBV6-6 with TRBJ1-5, with D possibly being TRBD1 (6 bases). This CDR3 contains 16 residues. V lost 8 bases to trimming and J lost 4 bases, with 21 bases between them. Germline values: CDR1 MNHNY, CDR2 SVGAGI (reference sequence).

This chain connects TRBV7-3 to TRBJ2-1, with 7 bases aligning to TRBD2. Germline CDR1 is SGHTA and CDR2 is FQGTGA. J was trimmed by 4 bases and V by 2 bases; bases with no gene match: 5. The CDR3 length is 15 residues. The CDR3 here is CASSLDPGGYNEQFF. The CDR3 nucleotides are TGTGCCAGCAGCTTAGACCCCGGGGGGTACAATGAGCAGTTCTTC.

The chain employs TRBV2 and TRBJ2-1; D gene unclear. Germline assignment: CDR1 SNHLY and CDR2 FYNNEI. V lost 7 bases to trimming and J lost 1 base, with 8 bases between them. This CDR3 is 13 amino acids long. CDR3 sequence reads: CASKSGSYNEQFF. Written as DNA, the CDR3 is TGTGCCAGCAAATCAGGATCCTACAATGAGCAGTTCTTC.

This clone was recorded a few times. CDR3 in DNA: TGTGCCAGCAGCGGACGGGACAGCTCCTACGAGCAGTACTTC. It is translated as CASSGRDSSYEQYF. V gene TRBV7-9 combines with J gene TRBJ2-7; TRBD1 matches 7 bases. Germline loops: CDR1 SEHNR, CDR2 FQNEAQ (reference sequence). J lost 0 bases, V lost 5 bases, and 4 bases had no gene match. There are 14 residues in the CDR3. Drawing the rest from reference TRBV7-9 and TRBJ2-7, the complete variable domain is DTGVSQNPRHKITKRGQNVTFRCDPISEHNRLYWYRQTLGQGPEFLTYFQNEAQLEKSRLLSDRFSAERPKGSFSTLEIQRTEQGDSAMYLCASSGRDSSYEQYFGPGTRLTVT.

This chain joins TRBV7-2 and TRBJ1-1, with 8 bases fitting TRBD1. Losses at the gene ends were 0 bases for V and 3 bases for J; bases not matched to a gene: 3. Germline V lookup: CDR1 SGHTA, CDR2 FQGNSA. The CDR3 loop spans 15 amino acids. The CDR3, as DNA: TGTGCCAGCAGCTTAGCGGGACAGGCTTACACTGAAGCTTTCTTT. It specifies CASSLAGQAYTEAFF. Variable domain in full (rest from reference TRBV7-2 and TRBJ1-1): GAGVSQSPSNKVTEKGKDVELRCDPISGHTALYWYRQSLGQGLEFLIYFQGNSAPDKSGLPSDRFSAERTGGSVSTLTIQRTQQEDSAVYLCASSLAGQAYTEAFFGQGTRLTVV.

The genes are TRBV4-1 and TRBJ1-3, with 8 bases aligning to TRBD1. V was pared by 4 bases and J by 7 bases, with 6 bases of the junction left unmatched. This CDR3 is built from 14 residues. Looked up from germline, CDR1 is MGHRA and CDR2 is YSYEKL. CDR3 sequence (DNA): TGCGCCAGCAGCCCGGGACAGGTGTACAACACCATATATTTT. This translates into CASSPGQVYNTIYF.

This chain connects TRBV28 to TRBJ2-7; 14 nucleotides agree with TRBD2. This CDR3 is built from 13 residues. In germline, CDR1 is MDHEN, CDR2 SYDVKM. J gave up 9 bases and V 8 bases, and 6 bases lay outside the gene matches. This chain's CDR3 is CASRLAGGPLQYF. The CDR3 DNA reads TGTGCCAGCCGACTAGCGGGAGGGCCTCTGCAGTACTTC.

The chain has TRBV19 and TRBJ2-7; TRBD1 aligns across 9 bases. The CDR3 is 16 amino acids. J was trimmed by 4 bases and V by 5 bases; bases with no gene match: 12. From germline, CDR1 is LNHDA and CDR2 SQIVND (reference sequence). Here the CDR3 DNA reads TGTGCCAGTAGTGCTTACAACAGGGGGCGAGGGTACGAGCAGTACTTC. It codes for CASSAYNRGRGYEQYF.

This clone appeared once. The gene calls are TRBV19 and TRBJ2-4; 7 nucleotides match TRBD1. V was clipped by 6 bases and J by 1 base; unmatched bases: 3. Per the germline V gene, CDR1 is LNHDA and CDR2 is SQIVND (reference sequence). This CDR3 has 14 amino acids. CDR3 loop: CASRETGAKNIQYF. In nucleotides, the CDR3 is TGTGCCAGTAGGGAGACAGGGGCCAAAAACATTCAGTACTTC.

The rearrangement links TRBV6-5 to TRBJ2-1; TRBD2 matches at 12 bases. Germline V lookup: CDR1 MNHEY, CDR2 SVGAGI. J was trimmed by 7 bases and V by 6 bases; bases with no gene match: 7. The CDR3 length is 15 residues. This chain's CDR3 is CASSPLAGGLNEQFF. Written as DNA, the CDR3 is TGTGCCAGCAGCCCACTAGCGGGAGGACTAAATGAGCAGTTCTTC.

The genes are TRBV28 and TRBJ1-5; TRBD1 might be the D (5 bases). This CDR3 is 16 amino acids long. CDR1 MDHEN and CDR2 SYDVKM come from the germline V gene. V was cut by 6 bases and J by 6 bases, with 21 bases left in between. In DNA, the CDR3 is TGTGCCAGCAGGTATGAACAACCCAGGGTCGGTCAGCCCCAGCATTTT. Its translation is CASRYEQPRVGQPQHF.

CDR3 nucleotides: TGTGCCAGCAGCTTTACAGAGAACACTGAAGCTTTCTTT. This gives the protein CASSFTENTEAFF. The genes are TRBV7-8 and TRBJ1-1; the D is unclear. V was shortened by 3 bases and J by 1 base, with 6 bases between the two germline ends. CDR1 is SGHVS, CDR2 FQNEAQ, per germline. The CDR3 consists of 13 residues.

The chain employs TRBV28 and TRBJ1-2, with 7 bases identical to TRBD1. J gave up 7 bases and V 6 bases, and 8 bases lay outside the gene matches. The CDR3 runs 13 residues. Germline-derived CDR1 and CDR2 are MDHEN and SYDVKM. The CDR3, as DNA: TGTGCCAGCAGATTACAGGGGTTCGGTGGCTACACCTTC. Translated: CASRLQGFGGYTF.

This rearrangement joins TRBV19 to TRBJ2-7; D unclear. There are 15 residues in the CDR3. CDR1 and CDR2 (germline): LNHDA, SQIVND (reference sequence). With 1 base removed from V and 2 bases from J, the gap between germline ends came to 12 bases. The DNA of the CDR3 is TGTGCCAGTAGTATAGTAGGAGACCGGGCCTACGAGCAGTACTTC. Encoded protein: CASSIVGDRAYEQYF. Based on the CDR3 plus reference TRBV19 and TRBJ2-7, the full variable domain is DGGITQSPKYLFRKEGQNVTLSCEQNLNHDAMYWYRQDPGQGLRLIYYSQIVNDFQKGDIAEGYSVSREKKESFPLTVTSAQKNPTAFYLCASSIVGDRAYEQYFGPGTRLTVT.

This chain links TRBV11-2 with TRBJ2-3, with 9 bases lining up with TRBD2. Germline trimming cut 3 bases from V and 3 bases from J; bases unmatched to any gene: 1. The germline gives CDR1 SGHAT, CDR2 FQNNGV. The CDR3 is 14 residues long. In DNA, the CDR3 is TGTGCCAGCAGCTTTAGCGGGGGTACAGATACGCAGTATTTT. This translates into CASSFSGGTDTQYF.

The CDR3 spells CASSPGDSQVNEKLFF. DNA for the CDR3: TGCGCCAGCAGCCCCGGGGACAGTCAAGTTAATGAAAAACTGTTTTTT. The gene calls are TRBV5-1 and TRBJ1-4; 7 bases align to TRBD1. CDR1 SGHRS and CDR2 YFSETQ come from the germline V gene. The V gene end was trimmed by 4 bases and the J gene end by 4 bases; junction bases not matched to a gene: 10. The CDR3 spans 16 residues.

The rearrangement links TRBV19 to TRBJ1-1; 7 bases match TRBD1. The V gene end was trimmed by 5 bases and the J gene end by 0 bases; junction bases not matched to a gene: 12. Germline V gene lookup returns CDR1 LNHDA and CDR2 SQIVND (reference sequence). The CDR3 spans 17 residues. The CDR3 DNA sequence: TGTGCCAGTAGTCCCCCCACGACAGGGCAGGTGAACACTGAAGCTTTCTTT. Protein sequence: CASSPPTTGQVNTEAFF.

V and J are TRBV6-4 and TRBJ2-7; 10 bases fit TRBD2. Germline assignment: CDR1 MRHNA and CDR2 SNTAGT. The CDR3 loop spans 18 amino acids. V was clipped by 0 bases and J by 2 bases; unmatched bases: 10. The CDR3 DNA sequence: TGTGCCAGCAGTGACTCGCGTCTAGCGGGAGCTGACGCCTACGAGCAGTACTTC. Amino acid sequence: CASSDSRLAGADAYEQYF.

This sequence joins TRBV11-3 and TRBJ2-7; D possibly corresponds to TRBD1 (5 bases). The CDR3 has 12 residues. Germline values: CDR1 SGHNT, CDR2 YENEEA. Trimming stripped 8 bases from V and 2 bases from J, with 10 bases between. The CDR3 here is CASAVTAYEQYF. CDR3 coding DNA: TGTGCCAGCGCTGTGACAGCCTACGAGCAGTACTTC.

V is TRBV6-5 and J is TRBJ1-1, with TRBD1 identical over 7 bases. The V gene end was trimmed by 6 bases and the J gene end by 1 base; junction bases not matched to a gene: 5. The V gene's germline CDR1 is MNHEY and CDR2 SVGAGI. The CDR3 is 14 residues long. In DNA, the CDR3 is TGTGCCAGCAGCTTAGGGGGCCAGAACACTGAAGCTTTCTTT. This translates into CASSLGGQNTEAFF.